The 4 T cell receptor beta chains in this list originate from one sample, sequenced in a study of T cell responses to AZD1222 COVID-19 vaccine. Sequenced by immunoSEQ multiplex PCR; TCRdb stores in-frame clones only, minus some. The sample shows approximately 140,000 clones, about 92% of them seen only once. The sequences come from peripheral blood, collected 28 days after the second AZD1222 dose. The receptors were sampled from an adult who received the AZD1222 COVID-19 vaccine.

The CDR3 coding sequence is TGTGCCAGCAGTTACCCCAGAGATGAAGCTTTCTTT. This gives the protein CASSYPRDEAFF. V gene TRBV6-6 combines with J gene TRBJ1-1; D remains unclear. Deletions cut 2 bases from V and 7 bases from J, with 8 bases between. The CDR3 is 12 amino acids. CDR1 is MNHNY and CDR2 is SVGAGI in the germline V gene (reference sequence).

The chain uses TRBV11-2 and TRBJ2-2; possible D gene TRBD1, 7 bases. Trimming pared 4 bases from V and 7 bases from J, leaving 13 bases between. In germline, CDR1 is SGHAT, CDR2 FQNNGV. The CDR3 spans 14 residues. This CDR3 is CASSSQGGIGELFF. CDR3 in DNA: TGTGCCAGCAGCTCGCAGGGGGGTATCGGGGAGCTGTTTTTT.

DNA for the CDR3: TGTGCCAGCAGCGTAGCGGCTAGCGGGAGCAGAGAGCAGTACTTC. This gives the protein CASSVAASGSREQYF. The rearrangement joins TRBV9 to TRBJ2-7, with 10 bases fitting TRBD2. Unmatched junction bases numbered 7, after V lost 0 bases and J lost 7 bases. The CDR3 length is 15 residues. Looked up from germline, CDR1 is SGDLS and CDR2 is YYNGEE. The full variable domain, rest sourced from reference TRBV9 and TRBJ2-7, is DSGVTQTPKHLITATGQRVTLRCSPRSGDLSVYWYQQSLDQGLQFLIQYYNGEERAKGNILERFSAQQFPDLHSELNLSSLELGDSALYFCASSVAASGSREQYFGPGTRLTVT.

The chain is built from TRBV5-1 and TRBJ2-1; 9 positions match TRBD2. The CDR3 has 16 residues. The J segment lost 1 base and the V segment lost 1 base, leaving 3 bases of the junction unmatched. The germline V gene encodes CDR1 SGHRS and CDR2 YFSETQ. DNA for the CDR3: TGCGCCAGCAGCTTGTTGCTAGCGGGGTCCTACAATGAGCAGTTCTTC. Translated: CASSLLLAGSYNEQFF.